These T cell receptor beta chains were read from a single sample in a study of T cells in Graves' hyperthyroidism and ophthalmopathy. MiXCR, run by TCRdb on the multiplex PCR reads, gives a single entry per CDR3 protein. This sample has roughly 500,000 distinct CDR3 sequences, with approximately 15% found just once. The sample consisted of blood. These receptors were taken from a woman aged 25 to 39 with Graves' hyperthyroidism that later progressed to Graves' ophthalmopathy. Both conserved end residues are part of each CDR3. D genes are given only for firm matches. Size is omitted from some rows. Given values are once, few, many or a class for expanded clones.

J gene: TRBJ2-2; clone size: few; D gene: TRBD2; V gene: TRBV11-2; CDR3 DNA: TGTGCCAGCAGCTTACCCCCGCCTCGGGGGACTAGCGGAAACACCGGGGAGCTGTTTTTT; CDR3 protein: CASSLPPPRGTSGNTGELFF
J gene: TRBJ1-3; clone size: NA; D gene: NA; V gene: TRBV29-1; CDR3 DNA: TGCAGCGTTGTCCGGGACCCGAGCTCTGGAAACACCATATATTTT; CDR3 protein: CSVVRDPSSGNTIYF
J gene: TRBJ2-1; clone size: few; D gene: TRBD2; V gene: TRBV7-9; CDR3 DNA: TGTGCCAGCAGCCCACCCGGGACTAGCGGACAAAACAATGAGCAGTTCTTC; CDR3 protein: CASSPPGTSGQNNEQFF
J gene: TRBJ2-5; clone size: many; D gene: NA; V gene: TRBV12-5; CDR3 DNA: TGTGCTAGTGGTTTGTCCCCCCAGGGGGGGCAAGAGACCCAGTACTTC; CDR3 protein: CASGLSPQGGQETQYF
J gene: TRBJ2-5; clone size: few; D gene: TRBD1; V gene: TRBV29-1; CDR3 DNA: TGCAGCGTTGAAGATAGTCAGGGGGTCCAAGAGACCCAGTACTTC; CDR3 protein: CSVEDSQGVQETQYF
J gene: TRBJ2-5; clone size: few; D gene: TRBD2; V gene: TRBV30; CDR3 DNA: TGTGCCTGGAGACTAGCGGGAGTAGGAGAGACCCAGTACTTC; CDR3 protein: CAWRLAGVGETQYF
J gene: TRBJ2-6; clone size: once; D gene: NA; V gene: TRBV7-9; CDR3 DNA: TGTGCCAGCAGCTTAACGTTAATGGGCCCTGGGGCCAACGTCCTGACTTTC; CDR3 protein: CASSLTLMGPGANVLTF
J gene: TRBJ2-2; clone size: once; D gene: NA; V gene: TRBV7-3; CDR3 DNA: TGTGCCAGCAGCTTACAACGGAGGGAATCAGGGGAGCTGTTTTTT; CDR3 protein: CASSLQRRESGELFF
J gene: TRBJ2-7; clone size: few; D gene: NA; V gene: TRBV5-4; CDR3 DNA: TGTGCCAGCAGCCAAATGACAGGGGAGGGCTACGAGCAGTACTTC; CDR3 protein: CASSQMTGEGYEQYF
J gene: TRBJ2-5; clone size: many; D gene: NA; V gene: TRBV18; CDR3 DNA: TGTGCCAGCTCCCCATCTGCCGGGGTACGACAAGAGACCCAGTACTTC; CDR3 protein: CASSPSAGVRQETQYF
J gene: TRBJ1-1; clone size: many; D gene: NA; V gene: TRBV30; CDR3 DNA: TGTGCCTGGAGTATGGACTCGAACACTGAAGCTTTCTTT; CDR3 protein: CAWSMDSNTEAFF
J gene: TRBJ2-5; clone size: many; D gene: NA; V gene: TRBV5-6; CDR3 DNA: TGTGCCAGCAGCTTTGAGGGGATGGGCAGGGGACAAGAGACCCAGTACTTC; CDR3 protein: CASSFEGMGRGQETQYF
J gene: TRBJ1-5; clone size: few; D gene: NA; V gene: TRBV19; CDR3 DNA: TGTGCCAGTACCCCTGGGTTGGGCAATCAGCCCCAGCATTTT; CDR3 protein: CASTPGLGNQPQHF
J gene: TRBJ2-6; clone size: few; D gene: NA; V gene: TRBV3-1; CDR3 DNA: TGTGCCAGCACCTCCAGCCGGGGTAAACTGACTTTC; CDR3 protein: CASTSSRGKLTF